The source of this TCR beta chain is a study of shared clonotypes between healthy human individuals. General study results and limits: Naive subsets generally had larger estimated richness than memory subsets. Clonotypes shared by all four donors outscored non-shared clonotypes in generation probability. Rarefaction curves obtained for sorted subsets showed sequencing incomplete despite large depth.

With regard to this clone: Its antigen remains unidentified.

Sorted-subset replicate PCR reactions contained approximately 190 ng DNA, corresponding to tens of thousands of T cell genomes. Generated by immunoSEQ multiplex PCR, the TCRdb table keeps only in-frame clones and is missing some. Of about a million clones in the sample, approximately 80% are singletons; the top ten hold 0.89%. The CDR3 contains 14 residues. Germline V gives CDR1 MNHNY, CDR2 SVGAGI (reference sequence). V lost 2 bases and J 1 base, leaving 8 bases between the germline ends. This TCR was sampled from a young man in good health. Some clones in this sample may be carry-over from other donors' samples. The chain has TRBV6-6 and TRBJ1-1; the D gene is possibly TRBD1 (6 bases). The sample comprised memory CD4+ T cells from PBMCs. The subset denotes: CD45RA-negative fraction. The CDR3 loop reads CASSYQGPNTEAFF. In nucleotides, the CDR3 is TGTGCCAGCAGTTACCAGGGGCCGAACACTGAAGCTTTCTTT.